The 2 T cell receptor beta chains below all came from one sample that was sequenced in a study of cytomegalovirus exposure and HLA in healthy donors. The PCR had 60 Vbeta and 13 Jbeta primers. Some clones are missing from TCRdb's copy, which holds only in-frame ones; the method was immunoSEQ multiplex PCR. The sample includes 100,000 to 140,000 clones, roughly 82% of them seen just once. The sequencing input was PBMCs. The receptors shown here come from a young man in good health and CMV-seropositive.

V usage is TRBV29-1 and J usage is TRBJ2-1, with D unclear. The germline CDR1 and CDR2 sequences are SQVTM and ANQGSEA. With 8 bases removed from V and 6 bases from J, the gap between germline ends came to 20 bases. The CDR3 is 14 amino acids. For the CDR3, the DNA is TGCAGCCAAGGTCCCACAGCCGCCTCCAATGAGCAGTTCTTC. Encoded protein: CSQGPTAASNEQFF.

This clone was observed a handful of times. The chain links TRBV30 to TRBJ2-1, with D perhaps TRBD1 (6 bases). The germline CDR1 and CDR2 sequences are GTSNPN and SVGIG (reference sequence). Trimming took off 5 bases at V and 10 bases at J, with 12 bases between the two ends. The CDR3 is 11 residues long. The CDR3 bases are TGTGCCTGGTACAGGGTACGGGAGCAGTTCTTC. It specifies CAWYRVREQFF.